This passage covers 5 T cell receptor beta chains from one sample sequenced in a study of blood T cells in healthy people across ages. Primers used in a second PCR of about 6 to 12 cycles were a sample-barcoded 5' primer and a J-beta primer mix. Each CDR3 protein is one row after TCRdb ran MiXCR on the 5' RACE reads. This table holds 650,000 to 800,000 distinct CDR3 sequences, about 42% found once. Sequencing input: blood. The receptors come from a man aged 60-69 years in good health.

This clonotype was picked up a small number of times. This sequence joins TRBV6-2 or TRBV6-3 and TRBJ2-1; TRBD1 agrees at 7 bases. This CDR3 has 15 residues. J gave up 6 bases and V 5 bases, and 10 bases lay outside the gene matches. Germline CDR1 and CDR2: MNHEY and SVGEGT. The CDR3 here is CASSDRQGERNEQFF. Written as DNA, the CDR3 is TGTGCCAGCAGTGATCGACAGGGTGAGCGCAATGAGCAGTTCTTC.

The genes are TRBV28 and TRBJ2-7; 8 bases line up with TRBD2. Unmatched junction bases numbered 13, after V lost 4 bases and J lost 5 bases. Germline loops: CDR1 MDHEN, CDR2 SYDVKM. There are 16 residues in the CDR3. The CDR3 bases are TGTGCCAGCAGTTCCCCCGGCTCGGGAGGGGGAGACGAGCAGTACTTC. Its translation is CASSSPGSGGGDEQYF.

The rearrangement uses TRBV7-7 and TRBJ2-3; TRBD1 agrees at 8 bases. CDR3 length: 15 residues. Germline V gene lookup returns CDR1 SSHAT and CDR2 FNYEAQ (reference sequence). V lost 5 bases and J lost 4; bases outside the gene matches: 8. The CDR3 here is CASSPSGGRSDTQYF. In DNA, the CDR3 is TGTGCCAGCAGCCCCTCAGGGGGCAGGTCAGATACGCAGTATTTT.

The chain couples TRBV6-2 or TRBV6-3 to TRBJ2-7; D is unresolved. CDR1 and CDR2 (germline): MNHEY, SVGEGT. V was pared by 2 bases and J by 6 bases, with 11 bases between. The CDR3 is made up of 13 amino acids. The DNA for the CDR3 is TGTGCCAGCAGTTACAGCGCCAGTGCCGAGCAGTACTTC. Translating gives CASSYSASAEQYF.

This clonotype was observed a few times. The chain joins TRBV5-1 to TRBJ1-1, with 9 bases lining up with TRBD1. This CDR3 contains 16 residues. The V segment lost 4 bases and the J segment 0 bases; nucleotides outside the gene matches: 7. The germline CDR1 and CDR2 sequences are SGHRS and YFSETQ. CDR3 sequence: CASSLYRGRLNTEAFF. In DNA, the CDR3 is TGCGCCAGCAGCCTCTACAGGGGGCGGCTGAACACTGAAGCTTTCTTT.